What follows are 20 T cell receptor beta chains derived from one specimen sequenced in a study of graft-versus-host responses after intestinal transplantation. The repertoire was sequenced with immunoSEQ multiplex PCR; TCRdb's copy has only in-frame clones and lacks some. The sample has around 26,000 clones; 94% are singletons. The source material was PBMCs, sampled 156 days after intestinal transplant. The receptors stem from a human patient who received an intestinal transplant, so some T cells may come from the graft donor.

The V gene is TRBV28, the J gene TRBJ1-2; no firm D call. Germline lookup yields CDR1 MDHEN and CDR2 SYDVKM. The ends were cut back, 6 bases at V and 8 bases at J, with 25 bases in the middle. The CDR3 has 16 residues. The CDR3 region is CASSGWGLERPEGYTF. The DNA for the CDR3 is TGTGCCAGCAGCGGGTGGGGTCTTGAGAGACCGGAAGGCTACACCTTC.

The chain is built from TRBV30 and TRBJ2-3; possibly TRBD1 or TRBD2 for D (5 bases each). Germline CDR1 GTSNPN, CDR2 SVGIG (reference sequence). Between the trimmed V and J ends, which lost 1 base and 6 bases, there was a span of 17 bases. CDR3 length: 15 residues. The CDR3 DNA sequence: TGTGCCTGGAGTGGGGGACCGGGGCCGGGGGATACGCAGTATTTT. This translates into CAWSGGPGPGDTQYF.

The genes are TRBV10-3 and TRBJ1-6; no reliable D call. Per germline, CDR1 ENHRY and CDR2 SYGVKD. Trimming removed 2 bases at V and 10 bases at J, with 12 bases between. This CDR3 has 14 amino acids. Here the CDR3 reads CAISEPGLYSPLHF. The CDR3 DNA reads as TGTGCCATCAGTGAGCCTGGGTTATACTCACCCCTCCACTTT.

About this clone: Other nucleotide sequences in the sample specify the same CDR3. This sequence joins TRBV9 and TRBJ2-2; D may correspond to TRBD1 or TRBD2 (7 bases each). V lost 3 bases and J 0 bases, leaving 12 bases between the germline ends. CDR3 length: 16 amino acids. Germline V lookup: CDR1 SGDLS, CDR2 YYNGEE. The CDR3 coding sequence is TGTGCCAGCAGCGCGTCAGGGGGGGCGAACACCGGGGAGCTGTTTTTT. Translation: CASSASGGANTGELFF.

V is TRBV7-3 and J is TRBJ1-5; perhaps TRBD1 as D (6 bases). The CDR3 length is 16 residues. Trimming took off 3 bases at V and 0 bases at J, with 12 bases between the two ends. The V gene's germline CDR1 is SGHTA and CDR2 FQGTGA. CDR3 sequence (DNA): TGTGCCAGCAGCTTTCTACAGGGAAATAGCAATCAGCCCCAGCATTTT. Its translation: CASSFLQGNSNQPQHF.

V usage is TRBV7-2 and J usage is TRBJ2-7; D unclear. Trimming left V 0 bases short and J 0 bases short, with 6 bases between. The CDR3 runs to 14 residues. Germline V CDR1 and CDR2: SGHTA, FQGNSA. The CDR3 DNA reads as TGTGCCAGCAGCTTAGCTGGCGGCTCCTACGAGCAGTACTTC. Its translation: CASSLAGGSYEQYF.

The chain combines TRBV6-6 with TRBJ2-5; D tentatively reads TRBD1 or TRBD2 (5 bases each). The closer fit of TRBJ2-7 to the DNA end suggests the J call may be wrong. Germline values: CDR1 MNHNY, CDR2 SVGAGI (reference sequence). There are 11 residues in the CDR3. The CDR3 nucleotides are TGTGCCAGCACGGCAGGGAGCGAGCAGTACTTC. Translated, it gives CASTAGSEQYF.

The V gene is TRBV6-6, the J gene TRBJ1-1, with 7 bases fitting TRBD1. V shed 5 bases and J 3 bases; nucleotides not matched to a gene: 9. This CDR3 contains 15 residues. Germline-derived CDR1 and CDR2 are MNHNY and SVGAGI (reference sequence). The CDR3 protein is CASSNRGPSHTEAFF. CDR3 in DNA: TGTGCCAGCAGTAACAGGGGTCCCTCGCACACTGAAGCTTTCTTT.

CDR3 residues: CASSVGGTGNTIYF. The CDR3 nucleotides are TGTGCCAGCAGCGTAGGGGGGACTGGAAACACCATATATTTT. The chain joins TRBV9 to TRBJ1-3, with D tentatively TRBD1 (5 bases). CDR1 SGDLS and CDR2 YYNGEE come from the germline V gene. The CDR3 length is 14 residues. Trimming took 0 bases from V and 2 from J, leaving 6 bases between them.

Here the CDR3 DNA reads TGTGCCAGCAGTTTGGCGGGACTAACTTATTACAATGAGCAGTTCTTC. Translating gives CASSLAGLTYYNEQFF. The chain uses TRBV28 and TRBJ2-1, with 7 bases matching TRBD2. Germline V gene lookup returns CDR1 MDHEN and CDR2 SYDVKM. Trimming removed 3 bases from V and 4 bases from J; junction bases left unmatched: 9. This CDR3 has 16 amino acids.

The CDR3 DNA reads as TGTGCCAGCACCCGACAGGGGCAAGAGACCCAGTACTTC. This translates into CASTRQGQETQYF. The chain is built from TRBV28 and TRBJ2-5; 8 nucleotides match TRBD1. The CDR3 is 13 amino acids. After removal of 7 bases from V and 2 bases from J, the junction contained 3 bases not matched to a gene. CDR1 and CDR2 from the germline V gene are MDHEN and SYDVKM.

The rearrangement joins TRBV7-9 to TRBJ2-7, with D uncertain. The CDR3 has 14 amino acids. CDR1 is SEHNR and CDR2 is FQNEAQ in the germline V gene (reference sequence). Deletions cut 1 base from V and 7 bases from J, with 14 bases between. The CDR3 DNA sequence: TGTGCCAGCAGCTTAGAGGTGAGATCCCGGGAGCAGTACTTC. It specifies CASSLEVRSREQYF.

The CDR3 loop is CASKMQGANQPQHF. CDR3 DNA sequence: TGTGCCAGTAAAATGCAGGGGGCGAATCAGCCCCAGCATTTT. This chain joins TRBV19 and TRBJ1-5; TRBD1 aligns across 8 bases. The germline gives CDR1 LNHDA, CDR2 SQIVND (reference sequence). There are 14 residues in the CDR3. Trimming removed 7 bases from V and 4 bases from J; junction bases left unmatched: 6.

A remark on this clone: No conserved phenylalanine or tryptophan ends this CDR3, so it is likely a read error. The rearrangement uses TRBV4-1 and TRBJ2-7, with D perhaps TRBD1 (6 bases). The germline V gene encodes CDR1 MGHRA and CDR2 YSYEKL. The ends were cut back, 5 bases at V and 4 bases at J, with 27 bases in the middle. The CDR3 is 18 amino acids. CDR3 amino acids: CASSRTRLQQGDSYEQYL. As DNA, the CDR3 is TGCGCCAGCAGCAGAACAAGATTGCAACAGGGAGACTCTTACGAGCAGTACCTC.

The chain is built from TRBV4-2 and TRBJ1-2; maybe TRBD1 (6 bases). The V end lost 4 bases, the J end lost 3 bases, and 9 bases lay between the germline ends. Germline-derived CDR1 and CDR2 are LGHNA and YNFKEQ. The CDR3 sequence is 13 residues long. The CDR3 nucleotides are TGTGCCAGCAGCCCAAGACAGGACTATGGCTACACCTTC. Translation: CASSPRQDYGYTF.

This chain joins TRBV7-2 and TRBJ1-1; D gene uncertain. V was shortened by 2 bases and J by 4 bases, with 8 bases between the two germline ends. CDR1 is SGHTA, CDR2 FQGNSA, per germline. The CDR3 has 13 amino acids. CDR3 nucleotides: TGTGCCAGCAGCTTATCGGGTTTCACTGAAGCTTTCTTT. Its protein is CASSLSGFTEAFF.

V gene TRBV28 combines with J gene TRBJ1-5; the D is unclear. Deletions cut 5 bases from V and 8 bases from J, with 7 bases between. The length of the CDR3 is 11 residues. Germline assignment: CDR1 MDHEN and CDR2 SYDVKM. The CDR3 coding sequence is TGTGCCAGCAGTCGACGGGAGCCCCAGCATTTT. Translating it yields CASSRREPQHF.

The gene calls are TRBV9 and TRBJ2-7; D possibly corresponds to TRBD2 (6 bases). The CDR3 is 13 amino acids. The V gene lost 3 bases and the J gene lost 5 bases, with 12 bases spanning the gap. Germline V gives CDR1 SGDLS, CDR2 YYNGEE. CDR3 nucleotide sequence: TGTGCCAGCAGCGGAGATGGAGGGCACGAGCAGTACTTC. Protein sequence: CASSGDGGHEQYF.

The chain combines TRBV5-4 with TRBJ2-7; 7 bases agree with TRBD2. Germline trimming cut 5 bases from V and 7 bases from J; bases unmatched to any gene: 6. CDR1 and CDR2 (germline): SGHNT, YYREEE (reference sequence). This CDR3 is 12 amino acids long. The CDR3 region has the DNA TGTGCCAGCAGGGGAGCGGGGTTGGAGCAGTACTTC. It specifies CASRGAGLEQYF.

The chain couples TRBV19 to TRBJ1-5; D perhaps matches TRBD1 (5 bases). CDR3 length equals 14 residues. The V gene's germline CDR1 is LNHDA and CDR2 SQIVND (reference sequence). Between the trimmed V and J ends, which lost 7 bases and 7 bases, there was a span of 17 bases. The CDR3, as DNA: TGTGCCAGTACTCCCTGGGGGGTACGGCAGCCCCAGCATTTT. This encodes CASTPWGVRQPQHF.